This T cell receptor (beta chain) was identified during a study of cytomegalovirus exposure and HLA in healthy donors. The V end was cut by 5 bases, the J end by 6 bases, with 12 bases between. The CDR3 consists of 12 residues. CDR1 is SGHRS, CDR2 YFSETQ, per germline. This clone was found a few times. 13 Jbeta primers and 60 Vbeta primers were used for the PCR. Assay used: immunoSEQ multiplex PCR; TCRdb lists only in-frame clones, some missing. The top ten clones hold under 5% of a sample with some 100,000 clones, 76% of them seen once. The sample consisted of PBMCs. This chain uses TRBV5-1 with TRBJ2-7; D gene ambiguous. The receptor's source is a woman aged 50 to 60 in good health and CMV-seropositive. The CDR3 nucleotides read TGCGCCAGCAGAGTCTCCATGAGCGAGCAGTACTTC. This codes for CASRVSMSEQYF.